Following are 29 T cell receptor beta chains from one sample sequenced in a study of blood T cell repertoires in COVID-19. Here immunoSEQ multiplex PCR was the method, and the copy in TCRdb shows in-frame clones only, minus some. The data hold a few hundred thousand clones, with approximately 80% observed a single time. The sequencing sample was made of PBMCs or T cells enriched from blood (not recorded which). The receptor set was obtained from a woman aged 40 to 55 with acute COVID-19.

The chain carries TRBV4-1 and TRBJ1-2, with D tentatively TRBD1 (5 bases). Trimming cost V 3 bases and J 0 bases, with 14 bases left between them. This CDR3 is built from 16 residues. CDR1 is MGHRA and CDR2 is YSYEKL in the germline V gene. The CDR3 DNA sequence: TGCGCCAGCAGCCACCGGACACTCCGGACTAACTATGGCTACACCTTC. Amino acids: CASSHRTLRTNYGYTF.

V usage is TRBV5-1 and J usage is TRBJ1-1, with 7 nucleotides matching TRBD1. CDR3 length: 13 amino acids. Germline V gene data show CDR1 as SGHRS and CDR2 as YFSETQ. After removal of 0 bases from V and 6 bases from J, the junction contained 2 bases not matched to a gene. Here the CDR3 DNA reads TGCGCCAGCAGCTTGGACAGGGGAGCTGAAGCTTTCTTT. Residues: CASSLDRGAEAFF.

The chain carries TRBV27 and TRBJ1-5; possible D gene TRBD1, 5 bases. Trimming removed 3 bases at V and 5 bases at J, with 8 bases between. This CDR3 region has 13 residues. From germline, CDR1 is MNHEY and CDR2 SMNVEV (reference sequence). The CDR3, as DNA: TGTGCCAGCAGTTTGCAGGGCCATCAGCCCCAGCATTTT. It is translated as CASSLQGHQPQHF.

The rearrangement joins TRBV7-8 to TRBJ2-7; 11 nucleotides align to TRBD2. Germline V gene data show CDR1 as SGHVS and CDR2 as FQNEAQ. The V segment lost 5 bases and the J segment 6 bases; nucleotides outside the gene matches: 9. This CDR3 is 15 amino acids long. The CDR3 loop is CASSTQLAGVSEQYF. CDR3 nucleotide sequence: TGTGCCAGCAGCACCCAACTAGCGGGGGTTAGCGAGCAGTACTTC.

The chain has TRBV7-2 and TRBJ2-7; 8 nucleotides agree with TRBD2. Looked up from germline, CDR1 is SGHTA and CDR2 is FQGNSA. V gave up 1 base and J gave up 7 bases; unmatched junction bases: 9. CDR3 size: 15 residues. CDR3 DNA: TGTGCCAGCAGCTTAGATGTCGGGGGGGCCAGGGAGCAGTACTTC. Its protein product is CASSLDVGGAREQYF.

The chain uses TRBV18 and TRBJ2-7; 9 nucleotides agree with TRBD1. The CDR3 contains 14 residues. The V and J ends lost 6 bases and 4 bases, in that order; junction bases with no gene match: 7. Per the germline V gene, CDR1 is KGHSH and CDR2 is LQKENI. The CDR3, as DNA: TGTGCCAGCTCGTCGACAGGGGGGTGGTACGAGCAGTACTTC. This codes for CASSSTGGWYEQYF.

J is TRBJ2-2 and V is TRBV11-3; 8 bases align to TRBD1. Germline V gene sequence: CDR1 SGHNT, CDR2 YENEEA. The CDR3 is made up of 14 amino acids. J gave up 3 bases and V 5 bases, and 2 bases lay outside the gene matches. The DNA for the CDR3 is TGTGCCAGCAGCCCAGGGGGCTACACCGGGGAGCTGTTTTTT. It yields the protein CASSPGGYTGELFF.

This chain links TRBV15 with TRBJ2-7; 9 positions agree with TRBD1. Germline assignment: CDR1 LNHNV and CDR2 YYDKDF (reference sequence). The CDR3 consists of 15 residues. V was clipped by 1 base and J by 3 bases; unmatched bases: 4. DNA for the CDR3: TGTGCCACCAGCAGAGTGGGGACAGGGAACTACGAGCAGTACTTC. This sequence encodes CATSRVGTGNYEQYF.

V and J are TRBV9 and TRBJ1-3; D is uncertain. This CDR3 is built from 14 residues. V was trimmed by 6 bases and J by 1 base, leaving 11 bases between them. CDR1 SGDLS and CDR2 YYNGEE come from the germline V gene. CDR3 protein: CASNQDLSGNTIYF. In DNA form, the CDR3 reads TGTGCCAGCAATCAGGATCTATCTGGAAACACCATATATTTT. The full variable domain, completed using reference TRBV9 and TRBJ1-3, is DSGVTQTPKHLITATGQRVTLRCSPRSGDLSVYWYQQSLDQGLQFLIQYYNGEERAKGNILERFSAQQFPDLHSELNLSSLELGDSALYFCASNQDLSGNTIYFGEGSWLTVV.

This chain joins TRBV30 and TRBJ2-1, with 10 bases identical to TRBD2. This CDR3 is 15 amino acids long. V was pared by 0 bases and J by 8 bases, with 7 bases of the junction left unmatched. The germline V gene has CDR1 GTSNPN and CDR2 SVGIG (reference sequence). The chain's CDR3 is CAWSVVAGGSDEQFF. The DNA of the CDR3 is TGTGCCTGGAGTGTGGTAGCGGGGGGCAGCGATGAGCAGTTCTTC.

The chain couples TRBV9 to TRBJ1-3; 7 bases fit TRBD1. Looked up from germline, CDR1 is SGDLS and CDR2 is YYNGEE. The ends lost 1 base at V and 5 bases at J; junction bases unmatched: 6. The CDR3 runs 15 residues. The CDR3 region has the DNA TGTGCCAGCAGCGTATACGGGACAGTGAGAAACACCATATATTTT. It yields the protein CASSVYGTVRNTIYF.

The gene calls are TRBV30 and TRBJ1-1, with 8 bases fitting TRBD1. V gave up 2 bases and J gave up 0 bases; unmatched junction bases: 8. The length of the CDR3 is 16 residues. Germline CDR1 and CDR2: GTSNPN and SVGIG (reference sequence). CDR3 region: CAWSLAGGGLNTEAFF. In nucleotides, the CDR3 is TGTGCCTGGAGTTTGGCAGGGGGCGGGTTGAACACTGAAGCTTTCTTT.

The count of this clone is one. The chain couples TRBV7-9 to TRBJ2-4, with D maybe TRBD2 (7 bases). The ends were cut back, 1 base at V and 2 bases at J, with 12 bases in the middle. The CDR3 is 16 residues long. In germline, CDR1 is SEHNR, CDR2 FQNEAQ (reference sequence). Here the CDR3 reads CASSLVSGGTKNIQYF. CDR3 DNA sequence: TGTGCCAGCAGCTTAGTTTCGGGGGGCACCAAAAACATTCAGTACTTC.

In the case of this clone: The same CDR3 arises from other DNA sequences in this sample as well. The gene calls are TRBV25-1 and TRBJ2-7, with TRBD1 as a possible D gene (5 bases). Trimming took 3 bases from V and 4 from J, leaving 7 bases between them. In germline, CDR1 is MGHDK, CDR2 SYGVNS. CDR3 length: 12 amino acids. The CDR3 sequence is CASSDRVYEQYF. The DNA of the CDR3 is TGTGCCAGCAGTGACAGGGTGTACGAGCAGTACTTC.

V usage is TRBV18 and J usage is TRBJ2-1, with D possibly matching TRBD1 (5 bases). The germline gives CDR1 KGHSH, CDR2 LQKENI. V lost 3 bases to trimming and J lost 8 bases, with 11 bases between them. The CDR3 extends over 13 amino acids. For the CDR3, the DNA is TGTGCCAGCTCACCGCCAGGGCAAGATGAGCAGTTCTTC. It is translated as CASSPPGQDEQFF.

This chain uses TRBV7-2 with TRBJ2-1, with D possibly being TRBD2 (5 bases). Germline values: CDR1 SGHTA, CDR2 FQGNSA. Deletions cut 4 bases from V and 4 bases from J, with 8 bases between. The CDR3 is 13 residues long. CDR3 residues: CASSYRGYNEQFF. The CDR3, as DNA: TGTGCCAGCAGCTACCGGGGTTACAATGAGCAGTTCTTC.

This chain joins TRBV3-1 (or the pseudogene TRBV3-2) and TRBJ2-7, with D possibly matching TRBD1 (6 bases). Trimming stripped 4 bases from V and 3 bases from J, with 13 bases between. Germline CDR1 LGHDT, CDR2 YNNKEL (reference sequence). The CDR3 loop spans 14 amino acids. CDR3 amino acids: CASSRLGHHYEQYF. CDR3 nucleotide sequence: TGTGCCAGCAGCCGATTGGGACACCACTACGAGCAGTACTTC.

CDR3 sequence reads: CASSGELSGNTIYF. CDR3 sequence (DNA): TGTGCCAGCAGCGGTGAACTCTCTGGAAACACCATATATTTT. V gene TRBV9 combines with J gene TRBJ1-3; D gene ambiguous. This CDR3 region has 14 residues. Trimming removed 3 bases at V and 0 bases at J, with 7 bases between. Per the germline V gene, CDR1 is SGDLS and CDR2 is YYNGEE. Looking up the rest from reference TRBV9 and TRBJ1-3 gives the full variable domain: DSGVTQTPKHLITATGQRVTLRCSPRSGDLSVYWYQQSLDQGLQFLIQYYNGEERAKGNILERFSAQQFPDLHSELNLSSLELGDSALYFCASSGELSGNTIYFGEGSWLTVV.

The chain carries TRBV19 and TRBJ2-7; 7 nucleotides agree with TRBD1. The V gene end was trimmed by 7 bases and the J gene end by 2 bases; junction bases not matched to a gene: 23. Looked up from germline, CDR1 is LNHDA and CDR2 is SQIVND (reference sequence). The CDR3 sequence is 19 residues long. CDR3 DNA: TGTGCCAGTACTCACAAGGGTCCGAGACAGGGAGTAAGGGCCTACGAGCAGTACTTC. It yields the protein CASTHKGPRQGVRAYEQYF.

This sequence joins TRBV11-2 and TRBJ2-7; the match to TRBD2 covers 8 bases. Germline V CDR1 and CDR2: SGHAT, FQNNGV. V was pared by 11 bases and J by 2 bases, with 2 bases of the junction left unmatched. The CDR3 is 11 amino acids. As DNA, the CDR3 is TGTGCCTCGGGGGGGACCTACGAGCAGTACTTC. Translated, it gives CASGGTYEQYF. Full variable domain (missing parts from reference TRBV11-2 and TRBJ2-7): EAGVAQSPRYKIIEKRQSVAFWCNPISGHATLYWYQQILGQGPKLLIQFQNNGVVDDSQLPKDRFSAERLKGVDSTLKIQPAKLEDSAVYLCASGGTYEQYFGPGTRLTVT.

The chain carries TRBV30 and TRBJ1-1; 7 bases match TRBD1. The germline CDR1 and CDR2 sequences are GTSNPN and SVGIG (reference sequence). CDR3 length: 13 amino acids. The J segment lost 8 bases and the V segment lost 0 bases, leaving 6 bases of the junction unmatched. In DNA, the CDR3 is TGTGCCTGGAGTGTAGCCAACAGGGGAGAAGCTTTCTTT. Translating it yields CAWSVANRGEAFF.

The chain links TRBV2 to TRBJ2-7; a weak D match, TRBD2 (5 bases). The CDR3 is made up of 14 amino acids. Trimming took off 7 bases at V and 5 bases at J, with 18 bases between the two ends. Germline CDR1 SNHLY, CDR2 FYNNEI. CDR3 coding DNA: TGTGCCAGCACCGCGGTCCTAGCCCCCAACGAGCAGTACTTC. Protein: CASTAVLAPNEQYF.

This clone was observed once. The chain recombines TRBV6-2 or TRBV6-3 with TRBJ2-1; D may be TRBD1 (6 bases). This CDR3 contains 15 residues. Trimming took off 0 bases at V and 9 bases at J, with 15 bases between the two ends. Germline V gives CDR1 MNHEY, CDR2 SVGEGT. Here the CDR3 reads CASSYSSTQGSEQFF. The CDR3 nucleotides are TGTGCCAGCAGTTACTCCTCTACTCAGGGGAGTGAGCAGTTCTTC.

Only one count was recorded for this clone. The chain combines TRBV5-1 with TRBJ1-4, with D perhaps TRBD1 (5 bases). The length of the CDR3 is 15 residues. Germline V gene data show CDR1 as SGHRS and CDR2 as YFSETQ. Trimming left V 2 bases short and J 7 bases short, with 15 bases between. Here the CDR3 DNA reads TGCGCCAGCAGCTTCCCTTCGGGGGGGGGTGAAAAACTGTTTTTT. Its translation is CASSFPSGGGEKLFF. The full variable domain, with the rest looked up from reference TRBV5-1 and TRBJ1-4, is KAGVTQTPRYLIKTRGQQVTLSCSPISGHRSVSWYQQTPGQGLQFLFEYFSETQRNKGNFPGRFSGRQFSNSRSEMNVSTLELGDSALYLCASSFPSGGGEKLFFGSGTQLSVL.

This clone has only one observation. This chain joins TRBV30 and TRBJ1-1; possibly TRBD1 for D (5 bases). The CDR3 sequence is 13 residues long. Germline V lookup: CDR1 GTSNPN, CDR2 SVGIG (reference sequence). Deletions cut 4 bases from V and 2 bases from J, with 11 bases between. CDR3 protein: CAWTPGGNTEAFF. As DNA, the CDR3 is TGTGCCTGGACTCCCGGGGGTAACACTGAAGCTTTCTTT.

V and J are TRBV28 and TRBJ1-5, with D unresolved. The germline V gene encodes CDR1 MDHEN and CDR2 SYDVKM. Trimming cost V 6 bases and J 0 bases, with 3 bases left between them. This CDR3 contains 12 residues. The CDR3 DNA reads TGTGCCAGCAGGAGTAGCAATCAGCCCCAGCATTTT. This sequence encodes CASRSSNQPQHF.

This clone was seen more than once but under ten times. The rearrangement links TRBV7-3 to TRBJ2-2; TRBD2 agrees at 8 bases. The CDR3 covers 15 residues. The ends lost 5 bases at V and 0 bases at J; junction bases unmatched: 2. Germline V gene data show CDR1 as SGHTA and CDR2 as FQGTGA. CDR3 nucleotide sequence: TGTGCCAGCAGCGGGGGACTAGCGAACACCGGGGAGCTGTTTTTT. It yields the protein CASSGGLANTGELFF. Full variable domain (outside the CDR3, taken from reference TRBV7-3 and TRBJ2-2): GAGVSQTPSNKVTEKGKYVELRCDPISGHTALYWYRQSLGQGPEFLIYFQGTGAADDSGLPNDRFFAVRPEGSVSTLKIQRTERGDSAVYLCASSGGLANTGELFFGEGSRLTVL.

The CDR3 DNA reads TGTGCCAGCTCACCACTCCAGGTCGCCTCTGGAAACACCATATATTTT. Amino acid sequence: CASSPLQVASGNTIYF. This chain connects TRBV18 to TRBJ1-3; D not certain. CDR3 length: 16 amino acids. The germline V gene encodes CDR1 KGHSH and CDR2 LQKENI. Trimming removed 1 base from V and 0 bases from J, with 10 bases in between.

The chain is built from TRBV2 and TRBJ1-1, with a possible D match to TRBD1 (6 bases). There are 17 residues in the CDR3. V was cut by 0 bases and J by 1 base, with 15 bases left in between. Germline lookup yields CDR1 SNHLY and CDR2 FYNNEI. CDR3 in amino acids: CASSEAAAGARNTEAFF. The CDR3 bases are TGTGCCAGCAGTGAAGCCGCGGCAGGGGCCCGGAACACTGAAGCTTTCTTT.